The 32 T cell receptor beta chains listed next were all sequenced from one sample in a study of T cells after posttransplantation cyclophosphamide. Measured with immunoSEQ multiplex PCR; TCRdb has only the in-frame clones, and not every one. The sample gives tens of thousands of clones, none seen only once, and the top ten clones hold about 2.2%. The sample was PBMCs. The origin of the receptors is a man aged 40-49 years in good health, CMV-negative, and a related stem cell transplant donor.

This clone has a count of ten or more. The chain employs TRBV7-9 and TRBJ2-7; D uncertain. V lost 5 bases and J 9 bases, leaving 14 bases between the germline ends. Germline V gene data show CDR1 as SEHNR and CDR2 as FQNEAQ (reference sequence). The CDR3 is 12 residues long. CDR3 nucleotide sequence: TGTGCCAGCAGCGGTGGGCAACGGTGGCAGTACTTC. It yields the protein CASSGGQRWQYF.

This clone showed up many times. The V gene is TRBV6-4, the J gene TRBJ1-1; D is ambiguous. The CDR3 spans 13 residues. Germline values: CDR1 MRHNA, CDR2 SNTAGT. V was cut by 6 bases and J by 3 bases, with 11 bases left in between. Written as DNA, the CDR3 is TGTGCCAGCAGCTCCACCCGGGACACTGAAGCTTTCTTT. Translated: CASSSTRDTEAFF.

This clone has ten or more counts. The chain links TRBV2 to TRBJ1-3, with unresolved D. Trimming removed 4 bases from V and 7 bases from J, with 11 bases in between. The germline V gene has CDR1 SNHLY and CDR2 FYNNEI. This CDR3 is 13 amino acids long. The CDR3 DNA follows: TGTGCCAGCAGTGGGCCAGCCGGGAACACCATATATTTT. It encodes CASSGPAGNTIYF.

Ten or more counts support this clone. J is TRBJ2-2 and V is TRBV2; 7 bases agree with TRBD2. This CDR3 is 15 amino acids long. The V gene end was trimmed by 3 bases and the J gene end by 2 bases; junction bases not matched to a gene: 3. Germline V lookup: CDR1 SNHLY, CDR2 FYNNEI. The CDR3 is CASSDAGVNTGELFF. The CDR3 DNA sequence: TGTGCCAGCAGTGACGCGGGAGTTAACACCGGGGAGCTGTTTTTT.

V is TRBV11-3 and J is TRBJ2-5, with D tentatively TRBD2 (5 bases). CDR1 SGHNT and CDR2 YENEEA come from the germline V gene. CDR3 size: 13 residues. V lost 3 bases to trimming and J lost 2 bases, with 7 bases between them. CDR3 protein: CASSLGVQETQYF. The CDR3 DNA is TGTGCCAGCAGCTTGGGAGTGCAAGAGACCCAGTACTTC.

This clone was seen ten or more times. The chain carries TRBV15 and TRBJ1-5; D perhaps matches TRBD1 (5 bases). Trimming removed 1 base from V and 1 base from J, with 11 bases in between. Germline-derived CDR1 and CDR2 are LNHNV and YYDKDF (reference sequence). CDR3 length equals 16 residues. The CDR3 DNA sequence: TGTGCCACCAGCAGAGCAAGAGACAGAAGCAATCAGCCCCAGCATTTT. It encodes CATSRARDRSNQPQHF.

The table lists this clone with many counts. This chain joins TRBV7-9 and TRBJ1-1, with 9 bases aligning to TRBD1. V lost 5 bases to trimming and J lost 4 bases; unmatched junction nucleotides: 2. Germline CDR1 SEHNR, CDR2 FQNEAQ (reference sequence). This CDR3 has 13 residues. The CDR3, as DNA: TGTGCCAGCAGCCCACAGGGGGCCACTGAAGCTTTCTTT. This translates into CASSPQGATEAFF.

This clone came up many times. V and J are TRBV2 and TRBJ2-2; D not resolved. Trimming stripped 2 bases from V and 1 base from J, with 11 bases between. Germline V gene lookup returns CDR1 SNHLY and CDR2 FYNNEI. This CDR3 comprises 16 residues. CDR3 bases: TGTGCCAGCAGTGAAAGCCGCACAGTGAACACCGGGGAGCTGTTTTTT. Encoded protein: CASSESRTVNTGELFF.

This clone has ten or more counts. The chain uses TRBV6-5 and TRBJ2-3; possibly TRBD1 for D (5 bases). V was pared by 0 bases and J by 6 bases, with 10 bases between. The CDR3 extends over 14 amino acids. Germline V CDR1 and CDR2: MNHEY, SVGAGI. The CDR3 sequence: CASSYSPPGDTQYF. In DNA, the CDR3 is TGTGCCAGCAGTTACTCACCACCAGGGGATACGCAGTATTTT.

This clone appeared many times. CDR3 sequence (DNA): TGTGCCAGCAGTGAACCCCGAGGGACAGGGGCCTACGAGCAGTACTTC. Translation gives CASSEPRGTGAYEQYF. The rearrangement joins TRBV6-1 to TRBJ2-7; TRBD1 agrees at 10 bases. The CDR3 is made up of 16 amino acids. The V segment lost 2 bases and the J segment 2 bases; nucleotides outside the gene matches: 6. Germline CDR1 reads MNHNS; CDR2 reads SASEGT.

In this sample, this clone turned up a few times. This chain joins TRBV6-4 and TRBJ2-1, with 12 bases identical to TRBD2. Germline assignment: CDR1 MRHNA and CDR2 SNTAGT. The CDR3 loop spans 16 amino acids. Trimming cost V 3 bases and J 7 bases; bases outside gene matches: 7. This chain's CDR3 is CASSEGLAGGLNEQFF. CDR3 nucleotide sequence: TGTGCCAGCAGTGAAGGGCTAGCGGGAGGGCTGAATGAGCAGTTCTTC.

This clone was detected many times. This sequence joins TRBV7-6 and TRBJ1-3; no firm D call. V gave up 5 bases and J gave up 0 bases, with 14 bases separating them. This CDR3 is built from 16 residues. Germline CDR1 is SGHVS and CDR2 is FNYEAQ. The CDR3 sequence: CASSPLLALSGNTIYF. CDR3 DNA: TGTGCCAGCAGCCCTTTGCTGGCCCTCTCTGGAAACACCATATATTTT.

This clone has a count of ten or more. The chain links TRBV7-9 to TRBJ2-1, with D tentatively TRBD2 (5 bases). The germline V gene encodes CDR1 SEHNR and CDR2 FQNEAQ (reference sequence). The germline V and J ends were trimmed by 3 bases and 4 bases, with 13 bases remaining between them. The CDR3 covers 15 residues. CDR3 amino acids: CASSFGVSGYNEQFF. CDR3 bases: TGTGCCAGCAGCTTCGGGGTCTCGGGGTACAATGAGCAGTTCTTC.

This clone was seen ten or more times. The chain links TRBV6-6 to TRBJ2-3; 11 bases map to TRBD2. CDR3 length equals 16 residues. The trim removed 6 bases at V and 4 bases at J, leaving 9 bases unmatched. CDR1 is MNHNY, CDR2 SVGAGI, per germline (reference sequence). CDR3 amino acids: CASRSSGRAGADTQYF. CDR3 bases: TGTGCCAGCAGGAGTAGCGGGAGGGCCGGTGCAGATACGCAGTATTTT.

This clone was picked up many times. Other nucleotide sequences in the sample specify the same CDR3. This rearrangement joins TRBV27 to TRBJ1-2, with D tentatively TRBD1 (5 bases). The CDR3 has 13 residues. CDR1 is MNHEY and CDR2 is SMNVEV in the germline V gene (reference sequence). V was trimmed by 3 bases and J by 1 base, leaving 6 bases between them. The CDR3 protein is CASSFGGNYGYTF. As DNA, the CDR3 is TGTGCCAGCAGTTTCGGGGGTAACTATGGCTACACCTTC.

This clone has a count of ten or more. The chain carries TRBV29-1 and TRBJ2-1; D is undetermined. Trimming stripped 4 bases from V and 0 bases from J, with 13 bases between. The CDR3 is 15 residues long. Per germline, CDR1 SQVTM and CDR2 ANQGSEA. CDR3 DNA: TGCAGCGTTGTAGGTAAAGCGCCCTCCTACAATGAGCAGTTCTTC. Translating it yields CSVVGKAPSYNEQFF.

This clone was observed many times. V gene TRBV5-4 combines with J gene TRBJ1-3; TRBD1 is a possible D gene (5 bases). The CDR3 has 18 residues. Trimming stripped 1 base from V and 2 bases from J, with 19 bases between. Germline CDR1 is SGHNT and CDR2 is YYREEE (reference sequence). The CDR3 DNA sequence: TGTGCCAGCAGCTTGAAGCGGGACGGACGATCGCCTGGAAACACCATATATTTT. Its protein is CASSLKRDGRSPGNTIYF.

The sample holds many counts of this clone. The rearrangement links TRBV19 to TRBJ2-2; 8 bases match TRBD2. Unmatched junction bases numbered 10, after V lost 4 bases and J lost 3 bases. The length of the CDR3 is 17 residues. The germline CDR1 and CDR2 sequences are LNHDA and SQIVND (reference sequence). The CDR3 sequence: CASSREPGLGDTGELFF. CDR3 in DNA: TGTGCCAGTAGTAGGGAACCGGGACTAGGGGACACCGGGGAGCTGTTTTTT.

This clone has ten or more counts. Other DNA sequences of this sample code for an identical CDR3. The gene calls are TRBV10-3 and TRBJ1-4; D is uncertain. The V gene's germline CDR1 is ENHRY and CDR2 SYGVKD. The CDR3 contains 17 residues. V lost 11 bases and J lost 3, with 25 bases in between. CDR3 region: CAVSRRASDGPNEKLFF. The CDR3 coding sequence is TGTGCCGTAAGCCGAAGAGCCTCTGATGGTCCTAATGAAAAACTGTTTTTT.

This clone was counted a few times. The chain uses TRBV2 and TRBJ2-1; perhaps TRBD2 as D (6 bases). Germline V lookup: CDR1 SNHLY, CDR2 FYNNEI. The germline V and J ends were trimmed by 6 bases and 0 bases, with 9 bases remaining between them. This CDR3 contains 14 residues. The CDR3 bases are TGTGCCAGCAGGGGGACTGGCTCCTACAATGAGCAGTTCTTC. Amino acid sequence: CASRGTGSYNEQFF.

This clone was seen repeatedly, ten times or more. CDR3 residues: CASSSTGGGSPLHF. The CDR3 DNA is TGTGCCAGCAGCTCCACAGGGGGCGGATCACCCCTCCACTTT. The chain combines TRBV11-2 with TRBJ1-6; TRBD1 aligns across 9 bases. The germline V gene encodes CDR1 SGHAT and CDR2 FQNNGV. This CDR3 is built from 14 residues. V was pared by 4 bases and J by 10 bases, with 5 bases of the junction left unmatched.

This clone was seen repeatedly, ten times or more. The rearrangement links TRBV28 to TRBJ2-7, with 7 bases aligning to TRBD1. This CDR3 comprises 16 residues. Germline V gene data show CDR1 as MDHEN and CDR2 as SYDVKM. V shed 5 bases and J 1 base; nucleotides not matched to a gene: 11. CDR3 sequence reads: CASSLGQLTRSYEQYF. As DNA, the CDR3 is TGTGCCAGCAGTCTGGGACAGTTAACCCGATCCTACGAGCAGTACTTC.

This clone was picked up many times. The chain is built from TRBV7-9 and TRBJ2-2, with 10 nucleotides matching TRBD1. This CDR3 comprises 16 residues. V was clipped by 6 bases and J by 3 bases; unmatched bases: 7. Germline V CDR1 and CDR2: SEHNR, FQNEAQ (reference sequence). CDR3 sequence: CASRRSGTGDTGELFF. The CDR3 bases are TGTGCCAGCAGACGCTCCGGGACAGGGGACACCGGGGAGCTGTTTTTT.

The sample holds many counts of this clone. The V and J genes are TRBV7-3 and TRBJ2-5, with a weak D call TRBD1 (6 bases). This CDR3 spans 14 amino acids. The V and J ends lost 2 bases and 6 bases respectively, with 13 bases between them. Germline-derived CDR1 and CDR2 are SGHTA and FQGTGA. CDR3 amino acids: CASSLDGGAKTQYF. The CDR3 nucleotides are TGTGCCAGCAGCTTAGATGGGGGCGCGAAGACCCAGTACTTC.

Many counts were recorded for this clone. The chain uses TRBV28 and TRBJ1-2; unclear D gene. Trimming shortened V by 6 bases and J by 3 bases, and 11 bases separated the two germline ends. CDR3 size: 13 residues. Germline assignment: CDR1 MDHEN and CDR2 SYDVKM. CDR3 sequence (DNA): TGTGCCAGCAGGATCGACACGGACTATGGCTACACCTTC. This codes for CASRIDTDYGYTF.

This clone was recorded many times. This chain connects TRBV28 to TRBJ2-3, with unresolved D. Trimming left V 3 bases short and J 4 bases short, with 8 bases between. This CDR3 is 13 amino acids long. Per the germline V gene, CDR1 is MDHEN and CDR2 is SYDVKM. Written as DNA, the CDR3 is TGTGCCAGCAGTTTTTTGAGGTCAGATACGCAGTATTTT. This encodes CASSFLRSDTQYF.

This clone has at least ten counts. The J gene is TRBJ2-2, the V gene TRBV7-2; possibly TRBD2 for D (5 bases). Germline V gene data show CDR1 as SGHTA and CDR2 as FQGNSA. Trimming removed 1 base at V and 2 bases at J, with 11 bases between. The CDR3 sequence is 16 residues long. This CDR3 reads CASSLVPGSNTGELFF. CDR3 nucleotides: TGTGCCAGCAGCTTAGTCCCGGGATCCAACACCGGGGAGCTGTTTTTT.

The sample holds a few counts of this clone. CDR3 coding DNA: TGTGCCAGCAGCCCACGTTTTGGACAGGGACCCTACGAGCAGTACTTC. As protein: CASSPRFGQGPYEQYF. This chain links TRBV14 with TRBJ2-5; 8 bases align to TRBD1. The closer fit of TRBJ2-7 to the DNA end suggests the J call may be wrong. CDR1 is SGHDN, CDR2 FVKESK, per germline. The CDR3 consists of 16 residues.

Ten or more counts support this clone. This chain links TRBV11-2 with TRBJ2-7, with 9 nucleotides matching TRBD2. V shed 6 bases, J shed 2 bases, and the junction held 5 bases outside the gene matches. Germline CDR1 SGHAT, CDR2 FQNNGV. The CDR3 length is 14 residues. CDR3 region: CASRGSSGAYEQYF. The CDR3 DNA sequence: TGTGCCAGCAGGGGTTCTAGCGGGGCCTACGAGCAGTACTTC.

This clone was detected ten times or more. This chain joins TRBV6-5 and TRBJ1-1; tentative D call: TRBD1 (6 bases). This CDR3 has 15 residues. Trimming removed 5 bases at V and 2 bases at J, with 15 bases between. Germline V gene sequence: CDR1 MNHEY, CDR2 SVGAGI. The CDR3 bases are TGTGCCAGCAGTCCCCAAGGGGGGGGAAACACTGAAGCTTTCTTT. This codes for CASSPQGGGNTEAFF.

This clone was seen a few times. CDR3 DNA sequence: TGTGCCAGCAGTGGGATAGCGGGAAAAGACGAGCAGTACTTC. Translated, it gives CASSGIAGKDEQYF. The V call is TRBV25-1, the J call TRBJ2-5; 8 bases are shared with TRBD2. The assigned J gene may be wrong: the sequence end matches TRBJ2-7 better. Germline values: CDR1 MGHDK, CDR2 SYGVNS. This CDR3 spans 14 amino acids.

This clone showed up just a few times. The V and J genes are TRBV6-5 and TRBJ2-5; 11 bases are a match to TRBD1. The DNA end is a closer match to TRBJ2-7, so the J assignment may be wrong. Germline V lookup: CDR1 MNHEY, CDR2 SVGAGI. The CDR3 covers 16 residues. This CDR3 is CASSYFPGQGVNEQYF. As DNA, the CDR3 is TGTGCCAGCAGTTACTTCCCGGGACAGGGGGTCAACGAGCAGTACTTC.